A selection of T cell receptor beta chains follows, all from one sample in a study of beta chain features in type 1 diabetes. Here immunoSEQ multiplex PCR was the method, and the copy in TCRdb shows in-frame clones only, minus some. The sample lists 500,000 to 800,000 clones, about an eighth occurring once. The sequenced material came from naive CD4+ T cells from blood. The receptors stem from a man under 40 with type 1 diabetes. The CDR3 runs from the conserved cysteine through the conserved F or W. D genes are given only for firm matches.

TRBJ2-5	TRBV2	TRBD1	CASSELGQGPETQYF
TRBJ2-1	TRBV7-2	TRBD1	CASSLGGGLLWEQFF
TRBJ1-2	TRBV25-1	.	CASSEGLDYGYTF
TRBJ1-5	TRBV6-5	.	CATKTVFGNQPQHF
TRBJ2-1	TRBV9	TRBD2	CASSVRTSGVYNEQFF
TRBJ2-7	TRBV10-3	.	CAIRNRDHYEQYF
TRBJ1-2	TRBV7-9	.	CASSLQEEDGYTF
TRBJ1-4	TRBV12-5	.	CASGGTGTRLNEKLFF
TRBJ1-6	TRBV7-9	.	CASRVGPTLHF
TRBJ2-5	TRBV4-2	.	CASSQESWGQIETQYF
TRBJ1-6	TRBV7-2	.	CASSLARDSTPLHF